One and the same sample provided the 20 T cell receptor beta chains below, sequenced in a study of shared clonotypes between healthy human individuals. Data came from immunoSEQ multiplex PCR; TCRdb stores just in-frame clones and leaves some out. Among approximately 2,300,000 clones listed, about nine tenths were seen once. Sample: naive CD4+ T cells from PBMCs. Subset: CD45RA+ positively selected. Source of these receptors: a man aged 18 to 30 in good health. Some clones in this sample may be carry-over from other donors' samples.

V is TRBV11-2 and J is TRBJ2-1; the D is unclear. Trimming left V 3 bases short and J 4 bases short, with 13 bases between. The CDR3 has 15 residues. The germline gives CDR1 SGHAT, CDR2 FQNNGV. Here the CDR3 reads CASSFQESVYNEQFF. DNA for the CDR3: TGTGCCAGCAGCTTTCAGGAGTCAGTATACAATGAGCAGTTCTTC.

This clone was counted once. The chain is built from TRBV5-8 and TRBJ2-7; D may be TRBD2 (5 bases). Trimming pared 5 bases from V and 2 bases from J, leaving 14 bases between. Looked up from germline, CDR1 is SGHTS and CDR2 is YDEGEE. The CDR3 extends over 14 amino acids. CDR3 residues: CASRPLQTTYEQYF. The CDR3 nucleotides are TGTGCCAGCAGACCTTTACAGACTACCTACGAGCAGTACTTC.

The CDR3 spells CASRPVGLAVDEQFF. CDR3 nucleotide sequence: TGTGCCAGCAGACCGGTAGGACTAGCCGTCGATGAGCAGTTCTTC. V is TRBV7-2 and J is TRBJ2-1, with 8 bases aligning to TRBD2. The CDR3 spans 15 residues. Germline V CDR1 and CDR2: SGHTA, FQGNSA. Unmatched junction bases numbered 12, after V lost 6 bases and J lost 8 bases.

This clone was observed a few times. This chain links TRBV29-1 with TRBJ1-1; D remains unclear. Germline lookup yields CDR1 SQVTM and CDR2 ANQGSEA. The length of the CDR3 is 11 residues. V was trimmed by 3 bases and J by 3 bases, leaving 5 bases between them. CDR3 protein: CSVDIYTEAFF. CDR3 bases: TGCAGCGTTGACATCTACACTGAAGCTTTCTTT.

V is TRBV2 and J is TRBJ2-2; TRBD2 aligns across 8 bases. Germline V lookup: CDR1 SNHLY, CDR2 FYNNEI. The CDR3 length is 16 residues. Trimming removed 2 bases from V and 6 bases from J; junction bases left unmatched: 8. CDR3 amino acids: CASSEFGGRIAGELFF. The CDR3 DNA follows: TGTGCCAGCAGTGAATTCGGCGGGAGGATCGCCGGGGAGCTGTTTTTT.

The chain is built from TRBV11-1 and TRBJ2-1, with D uncertain. The CDR3 sequence is 13 residues long. Per the germline V gene, CDR1 is SGHAT and CDR2 is FQDESV (reference sequence). V was shortened by 0 bases and J by 9 bases, with 9 bases between the two germline ends. The CDR3 DNA sequence: TGTGCCAGCAGCTTAGCGTCCTGGCGTGAGCAGTTCTTC. It yields the protein CASSLASWREQFF.

V usage is TRBV7-2 and J usage is TRBJ2-1, with TRBD2 matching 7 bases. After removal of 2 bases from V and 3 bases from J, the junction contained 16 bases not matched to a gene. CDR1 and CDR2 from the germline V gene are SGHTA and FQGNSA. The CDR3 extends over 19 amino acids. CDR3 coding DNA: TGTGCCAGCAGCTTAATGGCAGGGAGGGTGGGAGCGCGCTACAATGAGCAGTTCTTC. It codes for CASSLMAGRVGARYNEQFF.

This clone has just a few counts. This rearrangement joins TRBV10-1 to TRBJ1-1; 10 bases align to TRBD1. CDR3 length equals 16 residues. The trim removed 6 bases at V and 5 bases at J, leaving 12 bases unmatched. The germline V gene encodes CDR1 WNHNN and CDR2 SYGVQD (reference sequence). CDR3 amino acids: CASSATGTGVYTEAFF. The CDR3 DNA is TGCGCCAGCAGCGCCACCGGGACAGGGGTATATACTGAAGCTTTCTTT.

The chain links TRBV7-7 to TRBJ2-5, with 9 nucleotides matching TRBD1. CDR1 is SSHAT and CDR2 is FNYEAQ in the germline V gene (reference sequence). V trimming: 4 bases; J trimming: 4 bases; junction bases outside the gene matches: 7. This CDR3 has 15 residues. The CDR3: CASSWGTGYSETQYF. CDR3 nucleotide sequence: TGTGCCAGCAGCTGGGGGACAGGGTATTCAGAGACCCAGTACTTC.

This rearrangement joins TRBV25-1 to TRBJ2-5, with D possibly matching TRBD1 (6 bases). The ends were cut back, 3 bases at V and 4 bases at J, with 18 bases in the middle. The V gene's germline CDR1 is MGHDK and CDR2 SYGVNS. There are 16 residues in the CDR3. The DNA for the CDR3 is TGTGCCAGCAGTGACTTTCCAGGGGTTAGAGGAGAGACCCAGTACTTC. This translates into CASSDFPGVRGETQYF.

This clone came up a few times. The chain is built from TRBV5-1 and TRBJ1-1; tentatively, D is TRBD1 (5 bases). Trimming took off 3 bases at V and 2 bases at J, with 17 bases between the two ends. The CDR3 loop spans 16 amino acids. The V gene's germline CDR1 is SGHRS and CDR2 YFSETQ. The DNA of the CDR3 is TGCGCCAGCAGCTGGGGGACGGATAGTGCAAACACTGAAGCTTTCTTT. As protein: CASSWGTDSANTEAFF.

The chain carries TRBV27 and TRBJ1-2; 7 bases line up with TRBD1. After removal of 0 bases from V and 4 bases from J, the junction contained 5 bases not matched to a gene. This CDR3 is 15 amino acids long. The germline V gene has CDR1 MNHEY and CDR2 SMNVEV (reference sequence). The CDR3 loop reads CASSLSGDSRYGYTF. CDR3 in DNA: TGTGCCAGCAGTTTATCGGGGGACAGCCGCTATGGCTACACCTTC.

The V gene is TRBV5-4, the J gene TRBJ2-5; 12 bases fit TRBD1. CDR1 SGHNT and CDR2 YYREEE come from the germline V gene (reference sequence). This CDR3 spans 17 amino acids. V lost 6 bases to trimming and J lost 4 bases; unmatched junction nucleotides: 13. The CDR3 loop reads CASTQPGQGASRETQYF. The CDR3 DNA follows: TGTGCCAGCACCCAACCGGGACAGGGGGCAAGTCGAGAGACCCAGTACTTC.

This sequence joins TRBV27 and TRBJ1-6, with D possibly TRBD1 on 5 matching bases. Germline V gene sequence: CDR1 MNHEY, CDR2 SMNVEV (reference sequence). This CDR3 is 13 amino acids long. Trimming took 5 bases from V and 9 from J, leaving 11 bases between them. The chain's CDR3 is CASSPGLSSPLHF. In DNA, the CDR3 is TGTGCCAGCAGTCCAGGGCTAAGTTCACCCCTCCACTTT.

This chain uses TRBV5-1 with TRBJ1-1, with a possible D match to TRBD1 (6 bases). The CDR3 contains 16 residues. Germline-derived CDR1 and CDR2 are SGHRS and YFSETQ. Trimming pared 4 bases from V and 1 base from J, leaving 17 bases between. This CDR3 reads CASSPRAQGANTEAFF. The CDR3 nucleotides read TGCGCCAGCAGCCCGAGGGCACAGGGCGCGAACACTGAAGCTTTCTTT.

The genes are TRBV18 and TRBJ2-7; 8 bases are shared with TRBD2. Germline lookup yields CDR1 KGHSH and CDR2 LQKENI. The junction had 6 bases not matched to a gene; V was cut back by 3 bases and J by 2 bases. The CDR3 spans 15 residues. The CDR3 region has the DNA TGTGCCAGCTCACCTATTACTAGCGGAACCTACGAGCAGTACTTC. Translating gives CASSPITSGTYEQYF.

This clone was observed a single time. J is TRBJ2-5 and V is TRBV6-1; no reliable D call. CDR3 length: 13 amino acids. Germline CDR1 and CDR2: MNHNS and SASEGT. Trimming shortened V by 5 bases and J by 5 bases, and 12 bases separated the two germline ends. CDR3 protein: CASSRREGETQYF. The CDR3 DNA reads as TGTGCCAGCAGTAGAAGGGAAGGGGAGACCCAGTACTTC.

V gene TRBV18 combines with J gene TRBJ1-1, with D uncertain. Germline assignment: CDR1 KGHSH and CDR2 LQKENI. The CDR3 contains 13 residues. Trimming removed 1 base at V and 10 bases at J, with 13 bases between. The chain's CDR3 is CASSPRVLDGAFF. The CDR3 DNA is TGTGCCAGCTCACCACGGGTGCTAGATGGAGCTTTCTTT.

Details on this clone: Germline and junction disagree at one end, which may indicate a read error. This chain joins TRBV30 and TRBJ2-7; possibly TRBD1 for D (5 bases). The CDR3 covers 11 residues. Per germline, CDR1 GTSNPN and CDR2 SVGIG (reference sequence). CDR3 region: CAWSHSTVRAF. Written as DNA, the CDR3 is TGTGCCTGGAGCCACTCGACAGTCCGGGCGTTC.

The rearrangement uses TRBV6-1 and TRBJ1-2; no firm D call. Germline V CDR1 and CDR2: MNHNS, SASEGT. V lost 3 bases, J lost 6 bases, and 5 bases lay in between. The CDR3 loop spans 11 amino acids. The CDR3 loop is CASSDRNGYTF. CDR3 in DNA: TGTGCCAGCAGTGACAGGAATGGCTACACCTTC.